The T cell receptor (beta chain) under discussion was sequenced for a study of graft-versus-host responses after intestinal transplantation. Here immunoSEQ multiplex PCR was the method, and the copy in TCRdb shows in-frame clones only, minus some. The sample carries about 120,000 clones, approximately 96% recorded once. In regard to this clone: The antigen remains undetermined.

Sequencing was performed on unstimulated CD8+ T cells sorted from spleen or lymph node cells, taken before intestinal transplant. This clonotype was sampled from a human donor who received an intestinal transplant.

CDR3 nucleotides: TGCGCCAGCAGCCAAGGGACCACGGGAGAGTCTACGCAGCAGTACTTC. It specifies CASSQGTTGESTQQYF. The V call is TRBV4-1, the J call TRBJ2-5, with a weak D call TRBD2 (6 bases). Trimming stripped 1 base from V and 11 bases from J, with 23 bases between. CDR3 length: 16 residues. CDR1 is MGHRA, CDR2 YSYEKL, per germline.